Included here is one TCR beta chain sequence, with context. The antigen remains undetermined. Healthy donors had no documented immune events, such as infections, while sampled. CDR1 SGHNT and CDR2 YYREEE come from the germline V gene (reference sequence). Trimming stripped 4 bases from V and 4 bases from J, with 20 bases between. The CDR3 runs 16 residues. Produced via immunoSEQ multiplex PCR; TCRdb's table is partial and in-frame only. Of 100,000 to 150,000 clones in the sample, more than 75% were seen once. The data derive from a study of identifying expanded T cells in peripheral blood. General study points: Technical replicates showed approximately 1.2 changed clones; approximately 2 weeks roughly 16; four weeks 19. Variance in clone template counts between approximately 2-week samples significantly increased with total template count across all healthy donors.

The origin of this receptor is a person between 18 and 70 years old in good health. The specimen was blood. The chain recombines TRBV5-4 with TRBJ2-5; D perhaps matches TRBD2 (5 bases). DNA for the CDR3: TGTGCCAGCAGCCGAGCACTGACTAACTCTCGAGAGACCCAGTACTTC. Its protein product is CASSRALTNSRETQYF.